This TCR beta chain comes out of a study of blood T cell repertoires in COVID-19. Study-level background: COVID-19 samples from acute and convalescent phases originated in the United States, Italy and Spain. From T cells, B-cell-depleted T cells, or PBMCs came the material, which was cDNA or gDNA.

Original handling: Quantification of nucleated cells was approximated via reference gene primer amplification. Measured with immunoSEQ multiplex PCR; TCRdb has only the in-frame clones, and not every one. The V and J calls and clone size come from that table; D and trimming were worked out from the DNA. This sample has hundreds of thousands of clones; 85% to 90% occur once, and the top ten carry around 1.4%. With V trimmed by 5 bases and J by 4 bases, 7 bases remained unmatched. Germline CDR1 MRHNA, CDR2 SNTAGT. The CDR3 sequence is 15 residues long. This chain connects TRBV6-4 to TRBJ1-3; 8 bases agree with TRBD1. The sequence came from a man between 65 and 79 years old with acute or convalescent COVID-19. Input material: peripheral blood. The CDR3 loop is CASSPGTGSGNTIYF. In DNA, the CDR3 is TGTGCCAGCAGTCCCGGGACAGGCTCAGGAAACACCATATATTTT.